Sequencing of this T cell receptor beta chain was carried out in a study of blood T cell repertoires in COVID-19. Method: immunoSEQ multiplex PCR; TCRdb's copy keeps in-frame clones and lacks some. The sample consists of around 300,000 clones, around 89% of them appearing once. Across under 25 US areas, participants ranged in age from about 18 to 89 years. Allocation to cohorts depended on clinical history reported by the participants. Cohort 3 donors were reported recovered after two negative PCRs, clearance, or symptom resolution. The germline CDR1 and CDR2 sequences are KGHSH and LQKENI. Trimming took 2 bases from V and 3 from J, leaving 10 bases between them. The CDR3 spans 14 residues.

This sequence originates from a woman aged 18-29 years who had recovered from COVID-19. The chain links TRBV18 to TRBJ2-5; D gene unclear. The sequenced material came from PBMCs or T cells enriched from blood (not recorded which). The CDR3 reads CASSPVAQKETQYF. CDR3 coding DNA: TGTGCCAGCTCACCAGTGGCACAGAAAGAGACCCAGTACTTC.